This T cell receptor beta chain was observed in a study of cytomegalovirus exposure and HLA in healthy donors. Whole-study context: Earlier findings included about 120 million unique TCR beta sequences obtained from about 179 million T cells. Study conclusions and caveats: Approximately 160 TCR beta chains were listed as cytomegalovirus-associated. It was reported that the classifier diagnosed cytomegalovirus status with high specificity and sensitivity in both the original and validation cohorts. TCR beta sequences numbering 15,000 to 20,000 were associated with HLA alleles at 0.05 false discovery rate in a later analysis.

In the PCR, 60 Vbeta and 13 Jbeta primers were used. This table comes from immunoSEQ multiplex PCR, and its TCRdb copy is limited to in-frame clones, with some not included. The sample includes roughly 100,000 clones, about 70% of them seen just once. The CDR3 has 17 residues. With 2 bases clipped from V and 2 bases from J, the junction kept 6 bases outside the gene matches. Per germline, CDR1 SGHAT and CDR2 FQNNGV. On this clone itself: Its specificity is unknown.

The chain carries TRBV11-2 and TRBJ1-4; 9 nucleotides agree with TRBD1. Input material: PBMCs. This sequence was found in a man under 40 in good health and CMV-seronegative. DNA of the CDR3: TGTGCCAGCAGCTTAAACAGGGGGCGAGTGACTAATGAAAAACTGTTTTTT. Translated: CASSLNRGRVTNEKLFF.